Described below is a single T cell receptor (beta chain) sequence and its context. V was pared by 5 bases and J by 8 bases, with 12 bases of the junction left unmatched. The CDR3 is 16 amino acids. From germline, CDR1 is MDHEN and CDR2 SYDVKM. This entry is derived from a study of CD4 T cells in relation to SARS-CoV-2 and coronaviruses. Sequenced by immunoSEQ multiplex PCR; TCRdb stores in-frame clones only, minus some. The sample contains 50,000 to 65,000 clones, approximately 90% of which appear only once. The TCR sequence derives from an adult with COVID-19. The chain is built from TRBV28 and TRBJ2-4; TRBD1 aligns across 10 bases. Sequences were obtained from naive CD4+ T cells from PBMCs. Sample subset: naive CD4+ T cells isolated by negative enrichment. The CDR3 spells CASSPLTGGGLDIQYF. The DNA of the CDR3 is TGTGCCAGCAGTCCACTGACAGGGGGCGGATTGGACATTCAGTACTTC.